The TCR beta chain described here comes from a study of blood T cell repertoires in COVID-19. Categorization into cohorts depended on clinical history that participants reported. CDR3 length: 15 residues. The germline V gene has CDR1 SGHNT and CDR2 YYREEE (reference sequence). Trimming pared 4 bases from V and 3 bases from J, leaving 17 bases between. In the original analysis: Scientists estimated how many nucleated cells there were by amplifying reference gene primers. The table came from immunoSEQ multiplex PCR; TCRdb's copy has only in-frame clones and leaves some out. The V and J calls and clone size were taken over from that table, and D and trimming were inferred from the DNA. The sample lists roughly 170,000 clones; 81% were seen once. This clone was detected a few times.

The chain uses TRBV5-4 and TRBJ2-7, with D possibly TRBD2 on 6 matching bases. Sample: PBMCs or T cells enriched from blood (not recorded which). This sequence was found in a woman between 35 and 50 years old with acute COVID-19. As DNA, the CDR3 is TGTGCCAGCAGCAAACCCGTGGGGGGTAACTACGAGCAGTACTTC. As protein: CASSKPVGGNYEQYF.